This T cell receptor (beta chain) is drawn from a study of T cells after yellow fever vaccination (dated by TCRdb to about 2019). Context from the whole study: The SMART-Seq v4 Ultra Low Input RNA kit was used to prepare libraries from fractions with low cell numbers. Blood samples were taken at several timepoints before and after primary and secondary immunization, and bulk PBMC replicates and cell subsets were isolated. Two healthy male donors made up the cohort, one aged 18 to 29 years and the other aged 30 to 39 years. To track T-cell clones before and after primary and booster YFV17D yellow fever vaccination, bulk TCR alpha and beta repertoires were sequenced longitudinally. Paper-wide results and their limitations: The secondary T-cell response was found to be weaker but faster than the primary response, with a peak reached on day 5 rather than on day 15. The study included only a couple of donors, which limits how far the findings can be generalized. FACS-sorted repertoires could contain abundant contaminating clonotypes from the bulk population, so computational filtering was required. A small fraction of clonotypes appeared in both the CD4 and CD8 compartments, likely as a result of convergent recombination. Most clones expanded after primary vaccination were re-detected after the booster (almost 97% of CD4 and 88% of CD8), suggesting broad memory maintenance.

Synthesis of TCR cDNA relied on 5'RACE template switching, a step that introduced a universal primer site along with unique molecular identifiers. Priming for cDNA synthesis came from both the TCR alpha and TCR beta constant segments. Libraries were amplified in two PCR steps, with sample barcodes and sequencing adapters added in the second step. Libraries were sequenced on Illumina HiSeq 2500 (2x100 bp) or NovaSeq (2x150 bp). Per the original workflow: Demultiplexing of reads and collapsing into UMI consensus sequences were performed with MIGEC, and V(D)J alignment was carried out with MiXCR. Clonotypes responding to the vaccine were identified with edgeR on replicate PBMC samples, with the criteria of FDR below 0.01 and a log2 fold change above 5 up to day 15. CD4 or CD8 identity was assigned to each bulk clonotype according to whether the clonotype was present at higher abundance in the sequenced CD4 repertoire or the sequenced CD8 repertoire. TCRdb applied fastp at Q25 and MiXCR to the public reads, then kept only in-frame beta chains. Rows with one shared CDR3 protein collapse into an entry with the most common genes and DNA. TCRdb, not the authors, supplied the V and J calls. In this sample the table shows some 120,000 distinct CDR3 sequences, roughly 8.9% of which occur a single time. 25% of the sample lies in the top ten.

The sample's treatment or condition label, decoded: live attenuated yellow fever vaccine strain. A standard Ficoll-Paque protocol was used to isolate PBMCs from peripheral blood. CD4 and CD8 T-cell fractions were isolated with Dynabeads CD4 and CD8 positive selection kits. TriZol was used to extract RNA from bulk PBMCs, from CD4 and CD8 fractions, and from dextramer-positive and dextramer-negative fractions. Comment on this clonotype: Its antigen specificity is not known. The record has no base qualities; no much larger clone is one base away.

Trimming removed 6 bases from V and 5 bases from J, leaving 16 bases between the germline ends. The germline V gene specifies MNHEY as CDR1 and SVGEGT as CDR2. The CDR3 sequence holds 14 residues, the cysteine and phenylalanine included. Just CDR3 DNA is preserved here, 42 bases in frame from base 1. The chain employs TRBV6-2 or TRBV6-3 and TRBJ2-5; TRBD1 is a weak D gene call, 6 bases matching. The origin of this receptor is a man aged 30 to 39 who received the YFV17D yellow fever vaccine. Source: CD8+ T cells sorted from PBMCs, taken 45 days after the yellow fever booster vaccination. In nucleotides, the sequence is TGTGCCAGCAGACGAACAGGGTACGGGGAGACCCAGTACTTC. Translated, it gives CASRRTGYGETQYF.